This TCR beta chain was identified during a study of cytomegalovirus exposure and HLA in healthy donors. A remark on this clone: Antigen: not known.

The PCR was carried out with 60 Vbeta primers and 13 Jbeta primers. Data came from immunoSEQ multiplex PCR; TCRdb stores just in-frame clones and leaves some out. The repertoire holds approximately 200,000 clones, with 79% as singletons. Study results and limitations: The authors enumerated around 150 TCR beta chains as linked to cytomegalovirus. Most subjects had HLA-A and HLA-B alleles reportedly predicted accurately by TCR beta sequences.

Germline V gives CDR1 LGHNA, CDR2 YSLEER. V lost 0 bases and J lost 4, with 13 bases in between. CDR3 length: 15 amino acids. The chain recombines TRBV4-3 with TRBJ2-7; D may be TRBD1 (5 bases). Sequencing was performed on PBMCs. The origin of this receptor is a woman aged 30 to 39 in good health and CMV-seropositive. The CDR3, as DNA: TGCGCCAGCAGCCAAGATAGGGGCGGACCATACGAGCAGTACTTC. Its protein product is CASSQDRGGPYEQYF.